Below, 17 T cell receptor beta chains from the same sample are listed, as sequenced in a study of T cells in Graves' hyperthyroidism and ophthalmopathy. The source material, RNA transcripts, was used to amplify TCR beta CDR3 regions. With the HTBI primer set, the TCR CDR3 went through a first round of RT-PCR. TCRdb recomputed calls from the multiplex PCR reads with MiXCR, one row per CDR3 protein. The data show under 600,000 distinct CDR3 sequences, more than 15% seen once. Sequenced: blood. The receptors were sampled from a woman between 40 and 50 years old with Graves' ophthalmopathy.

V usage is TRBV28 and J usage is TRBJ1-5; 8 bases fit TRBD1. This CDR3 comprises 17 residues. CDR1 is MDHEN, CDR2 SYDVKM, per germline. Germline trimming cut 5 bases from V and 2 bases from J; bases unmatched to any gene: 11. In nucleotides, the CDR3 is TGTGCCAGCAGTCAAGACAGGGGCCGGGGTGGCAATCAGCCCCAGCATTTT. This translates into CASSQDRGRGGNQPQHF.

This clonotype was seen many times. This chain connects TRBV18 to TRBJ2-2; D unclear. V was trimmed by 6 bases and J by 10 bases, leaving 18 bases between them. Germline CDR1 KGHSH, CDR2 LQKENI. There are 14 residues in the CDR3. CDR3 nucleotides: TGTGCCAGCTCCGCCCTCGCTAGGTCTTCGGAGCTGTTTTTT. As protein: CASSALARSSELFF.

This clonotype was detected ten times or more. V gene TRBV20-1 combines with J gene TRBJ2-1, with 10 bases identical to TRBD2. This CDR3 comprises 15 residues. Per the germline V gene, CDR1 is DFQATT and CDR2 is SNEGSKA (reference sequence). J was trimmed by 5 bases and V by 3 bases; bases with no gene match: 7. CDR3 nucleotides: TGCAGTGCTAGCCCACCCACTAGCGGGAACAATGAGCAGTTCTTC. Translated: CSASPPTSGNNEQFF.

This clonotype showed up just a few times. CDR3 coding DNA: TGTGCCAGCAGCTTTACCCTGACAGGGGAAACAGATACGCAGTATTTT. Translating gives CASSFTLTGETDTQYF. The V and J genes are TRBV7-9 and TRBJ2-3; 8 nucleotides align to TRBD1. The CDR3 is 16 residues long. CDR1 SEHNR and CDR2 FQNEAQ come from the germline V gene (reference sequence). V gave up 3 bases and J gave up 3 bases; unmatched junction bases: 8.

In its sample, this clonotype was seen many times. V gene TRBV5-1 combines with J gene TRBJ2-3, with 8 bases identical to TRBD1. This CDR3 comprises 15 residues. Germline-derived CDR1 and CDR2 are SGHRS and YFSETQ. After removal of 4 bases from V and 5 bases from J, the junction contained 9 bases not matched to a gene. The chain's CDR3 is CASSVSGGSQDTQYF. CDR3 nucleotide sequence: TGCGCCAGCAGCGTCTCAGGGGGCTCACAAGATACGCAGTATTTT.

At least ten counts were recorded for this clonotype. This chain links TRBV6-2 or TRBV6-3 with TRBJ1-1, with a possible D match to TRBD1 (5 bases). The germline V and J ends were trimmed by 0 bases and 5 bases, with 10 bases remaining between them. Germline values: CDR1 MNHEY, CDR2 SVGEGT. The CDR3 loop spans 14 amino acids. CDR3 sequence reads: CASSYSIGGTEAFF. CDR3 bases: TGTGCCAGCAGTTACTCGATCGGGGGGACTGAAGCTTTCTTT.

There are many counts of this clonotype. The chain carries TRBV2 and TRBJ2-3, with D unclear. CDR1 SNHLY and CDR2 FYNNEI come from the germline V gene. The CDR3 is made up of 16 amino acids. Trimming left V 1 base short and J 0 bases short, with 11 bases between. CDR3: CASSEGYGRSTDTQYF. The CDR3 DNA reads as TGTGCCAGCAGTGAAGGGTATGGCAGAAGCACAGATACGCAGTATTTT.

This clonotype was recorded at least ten times. The chain uses TRBV6-5 and TRBJ2-1; a possible D gene is TRBD1 (6 bases). Germline lookup yields CDR1 MNHEY and CDR2 SVGAGI. Trimming shortened V by 2 bases and J by 0 bases, and 8 bases separated the two germline ends. This CDR3 is 15 amino acids long. CDR3 coding DNA: TGTGCCAGCAGTTACGGACAGATCTCCTACAATGAGCAGTTCTTC. Its protein product is CASSYGQISYNEQFF.

This clonotype was observed at least ten times. The V and J genes are TRBV2 and TRBJ2-2; D is ambiguous. This CDR3 is 14 amino acids long. Germline V gene lookup returns CDR1 SNHLY and CDR2 FYNNEI. V was shortened by 11 bases and J by 5 bases, with 18 bases between the two germline ends. CDR3 in amino acids: CASEAGRWTGELFF. The DNA for the CDR3 is TGTGCCTCTGAGGCAGGCCGGTGGACCGGGGAGCTGTTTTTT.

This clonotype was seen a few times. This rearrangement joins TRBV5-1 to TRBJ2-3, with 11 bases matching TRBD2. The trim removed 0 bases at V and 6 bases at J, leaving 9 bases unmatched. CDR1 and CDR2 from the germline V gene are SGHRS and YFSETQ. The CDR3 covers 17 residues. The CDR3 coding sequence is TGCGCCAGCAGCTTGGAGGCTAGCGGGGGGCCTGGGGATACGCAGTATTTT. Protein: CASSLEASGGPGDTQYF.

This sequence joins TRBV6-1 and TRBJ1-1; D call uncertain. The CDR3 is 12 amino acids. Trimming stripped 6 bases from V and 8 bases from J, with 13 bases between. Germline loops: CDR1 MNHNS, CDR2 SASEGT. CDR3 sequence: CASSRQATEAFF. The CDR3 nucleotides read TGTGCCAGCAGCAGGCAAGCTACGGAAGCTTTCTTT.

The rearrangement uses TRBV6-2 or TRBV6-3 and TRBJ1-2; no reliable D call. The CDR3 extends over 14 amino acids. CDR1 MNHEY and CDR2 SVGEGT come from the germline V gene. Trimming pared 2 bases from V and 6 bases from J, leaving 13 bases between. CDR3 DNA: TGTGCCAGCAGTTACGACGGAGGGTCGGATGGCTACACCTTC. Its protein product is CASSYDGGSDGYTF.

In this sample, this clonotype turned up a few times. The V gene is TRBV19, the J gene TRBJ2-3, with a possible D match to TRBD1 (6 bases). CDR3 length equals 14 residues. Germline CDR1 is LNHDA and CDR2 is SQIVND (reference sequence). V was clipped by 6 bases and J by 4 bases, with 14 bases between them. In nucleotides, the CDR3 is TGTGCCAGTAGGGACAGACCGGCGGCAGATACGCAGTATTTT. Protein product: CASRDRPAADTQYF.

To note about this clonotype: Given a much more abundant clone one base away, this may be a read error. CDR3 bases: TGTGCCAGCAGTTTATCTGCGGGAAACAATGAGCAGTACTTC. It translates to CASSLSAGNNEQYF. The V call is TRBV27, the J call TRBJ2-1; a possible D gene is TRBD2 (6 bases). The J call could be wrong; TRBJ2-7 is a better fit for the DNA end. The CDR3 totals 14 residues. In germline, CDR1 is MNHEY, CDR2 SMNVEV (reference sequence).

This clonotype was detected many times. The chain combines TRBV5-6 with TRBJ2-5; 8 nucleotides line up with TRBD1. Germline assignment: CDR1 SGHDT and CDR2 YYEEEE. Trimming took 1 base from V and 1 from J; bases not matched to a gene: 3. The CDR3 extends over 15 amino acids. The CDR3 sequence: CASSLWQGAQETQYF. The CDR3 DNA follows: TGTGCCAGCAGCTTGTGGCAGGGGGCCCAAGAGACCCAGTACTTC.

Many counts were recorded for this clonotype. The rearrangement uses TRBV7-8 and TRBJ2-2; TRBD2 agrees at 7 bases. V shed 6 bases and J 7 bases; nucleotides not matched to a gene: 14. The CDR3 contains 16 residues. Germline CDR1 reads SGHVS; CDR2 reads FQNEAQ. The chain's CDR3 is CASSQSQGREGGELFF. DNA of the CDR3: TGTGCCAGCAGTCAGAGTCAAGGCAGGGAGGGCGGGGAGCTGTTTTTT.

This clonotype was observed at least ten times. The J gene is TRBJ2-1, the V gene TRBV3-1, with D possibly matching TRBD1 (6 bases). Germline values: CDR1 LGHDT, CDR2 YNNKEL (reference sequence). The CDR3 runs to 15 residues. Trimming removed 4 bases at V and 0 bases at J, with 10 bases between. The CDR3: CASSRQDISYNEQFF. The CDR3 DNA is TGTGCCAGCAGCCGACAGGACATCTCCTACAATGAGCAGTTCTTC.